The rows below give T cell receptor beta chains drawn from one sample of a study of T cell responses to AZD1222 COVID-19 vaccine. The data were produced by immunoSEQ multiplex PCR, yet TCRdb's version contains in-frame clones alone and is incomplete. The table shows around 84,000 clones, with 80% to 90% occurring only once. The starting material was peripheral blood, obtained on day 0 of AZD1222 vaccination. The origin of the receptors is an adult in good health. The CDR3 runs from the conserved cysteine through the conserved F or W.

TRBV10-3	TRBJ2-1	CATLRAGSYNEQFF
TRBV21-1	TRBJ2-5	CASSKESGLASETQYF
TRBV5-4	TRBJ2-7	CASSLAGAGLSYEQYF
TRBV5-4	TRBJ1-4	CASSEAGTANEKLFF
TRBV7-9	TRBJ1-3	CASSLGGPGNTIYF
TRBV7-3	TRBJ2-7	CASSPGLAEGDEQYF
TRBV6-1	TRBJ2-5	CASSEGGEETQYF
TRBV6-2/TRBV6-3	TRBJ2-4	CASSYSMEGSNIQYF
TRBV23-1	TRBJ1-1	CASSQSKQGAFGEAFF
TRBV2	TRBJ2-5	CSAGNLYQETQYF
TRBV4-1	TRBJ1-5	CASSPERGRGQPQHF
TRBV14	TRBJ2-7	CASSQEVGTYEQYF
TRBV7-3	TRBJ2-1	CASSPSRLAGGRYNEQFF
TRBV3-1/TRBV3-2	TRBJ2-6	CASSQGGSGANVLTF
TRBV13	TRBJ2-2	CASKTSGSGELFF
TRBV6-6	TRBJ2-1	CASSLNERTSANNEQFF
TRBV27	TRBJ1-5	CASSLTGQKSNQPQHF
TRBV23-1	TRBJ1-5	CASSGGGGGSSNQPQHF
TRBV3-1/TRBV3-2	TRBJ1-2	CASSQVAGDEGYGYTF
TRBV28	TRBJ1-2	CASSPGTGHYYTF
TRBV5-6	TRBJ1-5	CASSPGQNQPQHF
TRBV7-2	TRBJ2-3	CASSLASGGSTDTQYF
TRBV5-1	TRBJ1-2	CASSSSVDNHYGYTF
TRBV2	TRBJ2-7	CASSEGTSGGGEQYF
TRBV28	TRBJ2-5	CASSSNRDHQETQYF
TRBV7-9	TRBJ1-1	CASSLQVNTEAFF
TRBV7-9	TRBJ2-7	CASSFSRGLGTGDEQYF
TRBV5-1	TRBJ2-3	CASSLRQVTDTQYF
TRBV30	TRBJ1-3	CAWSGTLGNTIYF
TRBV29-1	TRBJ2-1	CSVLGSYNEQFF
TRBV2	TRBJ2-3	CASSYVKQTGVTDTQYF
TRBV27	TRBJ1-4	CASSLGVANEKLFF
TRBV7-2	TRBJ2-5	CASSLVGFSRYQETQYF
TRBV19	TRBJ2-5	CASSSLRTSGRAAETQYF
TRBV6-5	TRBJ2-7	CASSFDSGTSYEQYF
TRBV5-8	TRBJ2-7	CASRTRVYYYEQYF
TRBV5-4	TRBJ2-3	CASSLDGRGAGDTQYF
TRBV10-2	TRBJ1-5	CASSTLGGGAGQPQHF
TRBV29-1	TRBJ2-1	CSVVRRGYNEQFF
TRBV28	TRBJ1-5	CAWGTSSNQPQHF
TRBV10-3	TRBJ1-2	CAITPEAAYGYTF
TRBV5-6	TRBJ2-4	CASSATGLAKNIQYF
TRBV3-1/TRBV3-2	TRBJ1-2	CASSSSNYGYTF
TRBV5-1	TRBJ2-7	CASSLAGSSYEQYF
TRBV7-6	TRBJ2-2	CASSAPRGLAGVVGELFF
TRBV6-5	TRBJ2-7	CASSYLSGRGYEQYF
TRBV27	TRBJ2-2	CASSLRGEGGELFF
TRBV7-9	TRBJ2-1	CASSDNSGRTNEQFF
TRBV11-1	TRBJ1-1	CASSHLYTGEAFF
TRBV19	TRBJ2-1	CASSIALTSGRDNEQFF
TRBV7-3	TRBJ2-7	CASSRQTSGSFAEQYF
TRBV7-3	TRBJ2-3	CASSSLAGGSTDTQYF
TRBV7-6	TRBJ2-1	CASSLGSLGYYNEQFF
TRBV28	TRBJ1-1	CASSLDSSNTEAFF